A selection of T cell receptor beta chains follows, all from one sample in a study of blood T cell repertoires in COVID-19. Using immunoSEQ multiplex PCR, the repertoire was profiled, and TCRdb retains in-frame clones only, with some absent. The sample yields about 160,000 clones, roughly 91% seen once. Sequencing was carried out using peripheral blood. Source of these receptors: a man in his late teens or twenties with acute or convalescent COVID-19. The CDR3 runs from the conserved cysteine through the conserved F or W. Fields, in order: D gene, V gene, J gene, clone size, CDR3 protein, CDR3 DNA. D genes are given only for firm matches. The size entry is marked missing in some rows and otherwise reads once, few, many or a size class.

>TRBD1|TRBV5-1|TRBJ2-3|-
CASSLQGANTDTQYF
TGCGCCAGCAGCTTGCAGGGGGCGAACACAGATACGCAGTATTTT
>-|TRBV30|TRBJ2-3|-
CAWSVGRPGTQYF
TGTGCCTGGAGTGTGGGCCGACCGGGGACGCAGTATTTT
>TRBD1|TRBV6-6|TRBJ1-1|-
CASSRPGTGGMNTEAFF
TGTGCCAGCAGTCGCCCCGGGACAGGGGGTATGAACACTGAAGCTTTCTTT
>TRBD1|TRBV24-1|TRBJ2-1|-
CATSAPDREGRNEQFF
TGTGCCACCAGTGCCCCGGACAGGGAAGGTCGCAATGAGCAGTTCTTC
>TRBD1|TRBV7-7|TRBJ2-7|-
CASSHGTDSYEQYF
TGTGCCAGCAGTCACGGGACAGACTCCTACGAGCAGTACTTC
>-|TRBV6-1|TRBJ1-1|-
CASSEALGRGNTEAFF
TGTGCCAGCAGTGAAGCGCTAGGCAGGGGAAACACTGAAGCTTTCTTT
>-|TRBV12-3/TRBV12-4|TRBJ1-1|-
CASRGGYTEAFF
TGTGCCAGCAGGGGGGGTTACACTGAAGCTTTCTTT
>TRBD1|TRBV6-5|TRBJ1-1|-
CASSSGTGNTEAFF
TGTGCCAGCAGTTCGGGGACAGGCAACACTGAAGCTTTCTTT
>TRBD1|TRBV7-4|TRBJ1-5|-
CASSPSPIRDRINQPQHF
TGTGCCAGCAGCCCTAGCCCGATCCGGGACAGGATCAATCAGCCCCAGCATTTT
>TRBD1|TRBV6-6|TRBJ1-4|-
CASSHQTGRGGNEKLFF
TGTGCCAGCAGTCACCAGACAGGGCGAGGGGGTAATGAAAAACTGTTTTTT
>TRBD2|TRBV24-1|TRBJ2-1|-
CATSDASGGVNNEQFF
TGTGCCACCAGTGACGCTAGCGGGGGGGTCAACAATGAGCAGTTCTTC
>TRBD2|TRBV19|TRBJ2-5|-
CASSITGLEETQYF
TGTGCCAGTAGTATAACGGGACTAGAAGAGACCCAGTACTTC
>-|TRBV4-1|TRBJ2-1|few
CASSQIISGNSYNEQFF
TGCGCCAGCAGCCAAATTATTAGCGGCAACTCCTACAATGAGCAGTTCTTC
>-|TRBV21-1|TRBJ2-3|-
CASSKWAPSTDTQYF
TGTGCCAGCAGCAAGTGGGCCCCTAGCACAGATACGCAGTATTTT